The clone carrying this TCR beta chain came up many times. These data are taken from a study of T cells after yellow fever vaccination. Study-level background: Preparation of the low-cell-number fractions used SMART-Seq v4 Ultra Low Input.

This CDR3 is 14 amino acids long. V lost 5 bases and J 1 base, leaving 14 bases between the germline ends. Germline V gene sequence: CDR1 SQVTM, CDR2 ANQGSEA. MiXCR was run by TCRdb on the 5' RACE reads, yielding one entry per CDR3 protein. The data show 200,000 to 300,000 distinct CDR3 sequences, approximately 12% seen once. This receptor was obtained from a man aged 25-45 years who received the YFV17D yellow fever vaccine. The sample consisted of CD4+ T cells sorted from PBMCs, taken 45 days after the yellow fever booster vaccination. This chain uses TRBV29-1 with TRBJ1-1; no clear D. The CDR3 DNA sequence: TGCAGCGTTAAGGAGGTCCCCAGGAACACTGAAGCTTTCTTT. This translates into CSVKEVPRNTEAFF. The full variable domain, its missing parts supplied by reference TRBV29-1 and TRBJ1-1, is SAVISQKPSRDICQRGTSLTIQCQVDSQVTMMFWYRQQPGQSLTLIATANQGSEATYESGFVIDKFPISRPNLTFSTLTVSNMSPEDSSIYLCSVKEVPRNTEAFFGQGTRLTVV.